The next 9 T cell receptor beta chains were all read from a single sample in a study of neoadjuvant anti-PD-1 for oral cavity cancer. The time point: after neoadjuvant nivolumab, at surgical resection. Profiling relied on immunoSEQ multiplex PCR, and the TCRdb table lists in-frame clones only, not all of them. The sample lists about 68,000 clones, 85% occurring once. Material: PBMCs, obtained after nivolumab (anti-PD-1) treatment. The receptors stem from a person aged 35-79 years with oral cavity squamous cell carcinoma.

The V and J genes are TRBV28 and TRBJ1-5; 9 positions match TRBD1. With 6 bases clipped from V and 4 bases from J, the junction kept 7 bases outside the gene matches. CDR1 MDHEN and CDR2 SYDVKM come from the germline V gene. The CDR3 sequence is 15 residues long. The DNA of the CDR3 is TGTGCCAGCAGGGGCCGAGGACAGGGGAATCAGCCCCAGCATTTT. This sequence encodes CASRGRGQGNQPQHF.

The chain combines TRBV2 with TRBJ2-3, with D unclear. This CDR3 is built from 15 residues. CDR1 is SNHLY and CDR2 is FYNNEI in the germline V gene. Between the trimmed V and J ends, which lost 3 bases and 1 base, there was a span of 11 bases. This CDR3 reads CASSEGLTGTDTQYF. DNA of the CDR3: TGTGCCAGCAGTGAGGGCTTAACAGGCACAGATACGCAGTATTTT.

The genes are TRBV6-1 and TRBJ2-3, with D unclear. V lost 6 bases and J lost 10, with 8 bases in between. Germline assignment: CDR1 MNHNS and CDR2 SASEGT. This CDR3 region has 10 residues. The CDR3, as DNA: TGTGCCAGCAGACGAGTGGCGCAGTATTTT. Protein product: CASRRVAQYF.

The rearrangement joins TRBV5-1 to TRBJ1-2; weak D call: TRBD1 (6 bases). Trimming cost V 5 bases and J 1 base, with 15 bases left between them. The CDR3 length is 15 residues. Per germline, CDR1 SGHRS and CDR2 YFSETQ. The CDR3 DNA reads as TGCGCCAGCAGTCGGGGGACAAACCATAACTATGGCTACACCTTC. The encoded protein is CASSRGTNHNYGYTF.

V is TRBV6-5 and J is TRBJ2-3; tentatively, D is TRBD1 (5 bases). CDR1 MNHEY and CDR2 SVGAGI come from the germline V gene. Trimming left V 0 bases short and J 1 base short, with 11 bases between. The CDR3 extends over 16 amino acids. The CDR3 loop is CASSYSQGIGTDTQYF. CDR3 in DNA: TGTGCCAGCAGTTACTCGCAGGGAATAGGCACAGATACGCAGTATTTT.

The CDR3 DNA reads as TGTGCCAGCTCATCATCGCTAGCGGAATACGAGCAGTACTTC. Translation gives CASSSSLAEYEQYF. The chain joins TRBV18 to TRBJ2-7, with 7 bases identical to TRBD2. The germline CDR1 and CDR2 sequences are KGHSH and LQKENI. V trimming: 5 bases; J trimming: 4 bases; junction bases outside the gene matches: 8. This CDR3 has 14 amino acids.

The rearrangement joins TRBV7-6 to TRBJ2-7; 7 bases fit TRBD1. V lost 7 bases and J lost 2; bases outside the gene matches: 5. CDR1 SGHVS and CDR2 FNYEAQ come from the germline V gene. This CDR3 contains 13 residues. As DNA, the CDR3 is TGTGCCAGCACGACCGGGACAGCCTACGAGCAGTACTTC. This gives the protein CASTTGTAYEQYF.

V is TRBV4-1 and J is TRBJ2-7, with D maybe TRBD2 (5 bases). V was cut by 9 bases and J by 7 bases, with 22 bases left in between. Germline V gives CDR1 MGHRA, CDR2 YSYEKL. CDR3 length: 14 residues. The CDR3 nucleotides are TGCGCCAGTTTCCGATTTCCCCAAGGCGGGGAGCAGTACTTC. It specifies CASFRFPQGGEQYF.

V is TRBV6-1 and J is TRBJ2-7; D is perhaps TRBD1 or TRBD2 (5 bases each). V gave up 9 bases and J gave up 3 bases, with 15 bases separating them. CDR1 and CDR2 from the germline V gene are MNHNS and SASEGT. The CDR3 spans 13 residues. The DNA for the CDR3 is TGTGCCAGTAAAAGGGACCCTAGCTACGAGCAGTACTTC. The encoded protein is CASKRDPSYEQYF.